Reported below is one TCR beta chain. This sequence may be a read error, since a much larger clone differs from it by one base. This sample stems from a study of blood T cells in healthy people across ages. A second roughly 6 to 11 cycle PCR used barcoded and J-beta primers. Individual samples furnished no less than 3 million CDR3-containing paired-end reads apiece. In TCRdb, the 5' RACE reads were re-called with MiXCR into one record per CDR3 protein. This table holds approximately 700,000 distinct CDR3 sequences, roughly 32% found once. CDR1 is LGHDT, CDR2 YNNKEL, per germline (reference sequence). The CDR3 is 14 residues long.

Sequencing input: blood. This TCR derives from a woman of 80 years or more in good health. The genes are TRBV3-1 and TRBJ2-4; TRBD1 matches 7 bases. The closer fit of TRBJ2-7 to the DNA end suggests the J call may be wrong. DNA of the CDR3: TGTGCCGGCAGCCTACAGGGGATACAATACGAGCAGTACTTC. As protein: CAGSLQGIQYEQYF.